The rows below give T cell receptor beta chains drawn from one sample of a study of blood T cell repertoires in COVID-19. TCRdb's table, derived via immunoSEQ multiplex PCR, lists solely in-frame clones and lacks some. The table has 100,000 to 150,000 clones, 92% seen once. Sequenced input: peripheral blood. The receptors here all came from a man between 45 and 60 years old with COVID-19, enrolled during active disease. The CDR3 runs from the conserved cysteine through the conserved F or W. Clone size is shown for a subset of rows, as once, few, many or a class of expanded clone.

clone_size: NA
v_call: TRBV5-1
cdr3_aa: CASSLAGGGLVYEQYF

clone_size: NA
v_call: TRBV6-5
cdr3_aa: CASSLTGGSGNTIYF

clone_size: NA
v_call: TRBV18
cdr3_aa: CASSPLAGGPEDTQYF

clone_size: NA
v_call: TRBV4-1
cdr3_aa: CASSQVGTGEDEQYF

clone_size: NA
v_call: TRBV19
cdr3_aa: CASSIGIRTDTQYF

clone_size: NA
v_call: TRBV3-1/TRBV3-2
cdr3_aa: CASSPSGGNTEAFF

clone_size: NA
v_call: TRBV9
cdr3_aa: CASSVAGTGSGYTF

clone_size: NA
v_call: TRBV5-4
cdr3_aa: CASSPGLAGAGTDTQYF

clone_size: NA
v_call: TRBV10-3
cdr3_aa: CAISEKREWGTDTQYF

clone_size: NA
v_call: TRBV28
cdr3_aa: CASSLPGTGSYEQYF

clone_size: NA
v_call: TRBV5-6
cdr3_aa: CASSFVSLAGGWETQYF

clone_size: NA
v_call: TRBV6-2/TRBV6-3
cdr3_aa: CASSYSRGSDTQYF

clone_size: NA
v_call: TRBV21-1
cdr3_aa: CASSKEDRGRHITNEKLFF

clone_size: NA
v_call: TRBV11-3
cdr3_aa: CASNSGTEGKLNTGELFF

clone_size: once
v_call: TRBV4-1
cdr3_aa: CASSPGTSGRGPHFEQYF

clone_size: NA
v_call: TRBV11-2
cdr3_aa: CASSLGLSSGNTIYF

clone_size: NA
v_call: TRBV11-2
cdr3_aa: CASTGEVNTEAFF

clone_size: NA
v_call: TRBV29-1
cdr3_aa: CSVRPGTFQETQYF

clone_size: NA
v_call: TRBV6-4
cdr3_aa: CASSDSAAGEQFF

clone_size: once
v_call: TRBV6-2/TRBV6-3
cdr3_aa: CASSYQVGSEQFF

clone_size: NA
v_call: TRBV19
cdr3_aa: CATGTQGANEQYF

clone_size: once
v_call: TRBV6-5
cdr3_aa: CASRARGGTEAFF

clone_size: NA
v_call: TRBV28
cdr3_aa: CASSYRTSSNQPQHF

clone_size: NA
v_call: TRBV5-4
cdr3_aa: CASSPSSGRSNEQFF

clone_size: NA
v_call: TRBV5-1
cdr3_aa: CASSLGQKNTGELFF

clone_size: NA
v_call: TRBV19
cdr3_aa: CASSSDRGVGTDTQYF

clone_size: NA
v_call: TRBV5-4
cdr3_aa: CASSLYGPLPEAFF

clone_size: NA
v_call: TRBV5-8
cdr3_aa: CASSSNNGYTF

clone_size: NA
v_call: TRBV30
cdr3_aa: CAWSVMAVYNEQFF

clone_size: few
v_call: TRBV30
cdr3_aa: CAWSVLAGAPNEQFF

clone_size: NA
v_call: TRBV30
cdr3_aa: CAWNFRGRSGYTF

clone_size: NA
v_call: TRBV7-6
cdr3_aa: CASSLLAGASTDTQYF

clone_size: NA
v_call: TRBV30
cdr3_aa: CAWSVNSGNTIYF

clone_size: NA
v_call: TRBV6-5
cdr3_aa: CASIRQGRRDEQFF

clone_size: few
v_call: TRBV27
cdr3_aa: CASSFWDRKETQYF

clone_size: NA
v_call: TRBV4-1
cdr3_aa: CASNRFGNEKLFF

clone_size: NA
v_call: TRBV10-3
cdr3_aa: CAISESRAGDTGELFF

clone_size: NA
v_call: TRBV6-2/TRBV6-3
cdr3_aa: CASSHRLAEVTGELFF

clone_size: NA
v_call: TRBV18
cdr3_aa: CASMPGQGSYNEQFF

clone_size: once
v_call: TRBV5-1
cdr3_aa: CASSPGGLRQEKLFF

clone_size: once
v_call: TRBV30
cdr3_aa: CAWSAAGGELFF

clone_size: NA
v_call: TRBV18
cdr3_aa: CASSPVTFAGELFF

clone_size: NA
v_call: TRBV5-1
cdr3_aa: CASSLDDGAAGTNEKLFF

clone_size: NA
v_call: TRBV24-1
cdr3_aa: CATSDLQGNTIYF

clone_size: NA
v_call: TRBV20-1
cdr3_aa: CSARGGGVFGADTQYF

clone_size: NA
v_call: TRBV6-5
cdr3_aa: CASSYVGSRQETQYF

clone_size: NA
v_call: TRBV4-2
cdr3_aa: CASSQMTGSSYNEQFF

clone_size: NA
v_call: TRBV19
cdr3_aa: CASSIGLAGGPDTQYF